Listed here are 26 T cell receptor beta chains from one sample, sequenced in a study of type 1 regulatory T cells. From the reads, TCRdb called clonotypes with MiXCR, one entry per CDR3 protein. The sample carries about 42,000 distinct CDR3 sequences, 9.5% to 15% recorded once. The antigens these receptors bind are not known. The specimen was cultured non-Tr1 T cells, either the whole culture or a sorted T cell fraction (not recorded which). All receptors come from a human donor in good health.

This chain joins TRBV7-2 and TRBJ2-7, with 7 bases identical to TRBD2. CDR1 is SGHTA, CDR2 FQGNSA, per germline. V lost 3 bases to trimming and J lost 2 bases; unmatched junction nucleotides: 4. The CDR3 loop spans 14 amino acids. The CDR3 region is CASSFQGLAYEQYF. The CDR3 region has the DNA TGTGCCAGCAGCTTTCAAGGACTAGCCTACGAGCAGTACTTC. Variable domain in full (rest from reference TRBV7-2 and TRBJ2-7): GAGVSQSPSNKVTEKGKDVELRCDPISGHTALYWYRQSLGQGLEFLIYFQGNSAPDKSGLPSDRFSAERTGGSVSTLTIQRTQQEDSAVYLCASSFQGLAYEQYFGPGTRLTVT.

This clonotype appeared many times. The chain uses TRBV20-1 and TRBJ2-1, with TRBD2 matching 8 bases. The CDR3 has 15 amino acids. Germline values: CDR1 DFQATT, CDR2 SNEGSKA (reference sequence). J lost 13 bases, V lost 5 bases, and 19 bases had no gene match. The DNA for the CDR3 is TGCAGTGCTGCCCTGTCGGGGACTAGGAGGAGTGAACAGTTCTTC. Amino acid sequence: CSAALSGTRRSEQFF.

The sample holds a few counts of this clonotype. The rearrangement uses TRBV27 and TRBJ2-3; weak D call: TRBD2 (6 bases). Trimming left V 7 bases short and J 4 bases short, with 21 bases between. Germline V gene sequence: CDR1 MNHEY, CDR2 SMNVEV (reference sequence). The CDR3 is 16 residues long. CDR3 residues: CASTRRKEGIADTQYF. Here the CDR3 DNA reads TGTGCCAGCACACGGAGGAAGGAGGGCATCGCAGATACGCAGTATTTT.

This clonotype appeared many times. The J gene is TRBJ2-5, the V gene TRBV24-1; 14 positions match TRBD2. V shed 3 bases, J shed 0 bases, and the junction held 5 bases outside the gene matches. Germline V gene lookup returns CDR1 KGHDR and CDR2 SFDVKD. CDR3 length: 18 amino acids. The CDR3 sequence: CATSDAGTSGRNQETQYF. For the CDR3, the DNA is TGTGCCACCAGTGATGCCGGGACTAGCGGGAGAAACCAAGAGACCCAGTACTTC.

This clonotype was observed at least ten times. The chain carries TRBV29-1 and TRBJ1-1; tentatively, D is TRBD1 (5 bases). Looked up from germline, CDR1 is SQVTM and CDR2 is ANQGSEA. The CDR3 has 14 residues. Trimming pared 2 bases from V and 4 bases from J, leaving 14 bases between. DNA for the CDR3: TGCAGCGTTGAACAGGGCGGCTTCGGCACTGAAGCTTTCTTT. The encoded protein is CSVEQGGFGTEAFF.

The CDR3 sequence is CASSFVGVGQPQHF. CDR3 DNA: TGTGCCAGCAGTTTTGTGGGCGTCGGCCAGCCCCAGCATTTT. This rearrangement joins TRBV12-3 or TRBV12-4 to TRBJ1-5; D unclear. There are 14 residues in the CDR3. V lost 3 bases to trimming and J lost 7 bases, with 13 bases between them.

This clonotype was seen ten or more times. This chain connects TRBV20-1 to TRBJ2-6; D is uncertain. CDR3 length: 14 residues. Germline CDR1 DFQATT, CDR2 SNEGSKA (reference sequence). V was clipped by 6 bases and J by 4 bases, with 13 bases between them. The CDR3, as DNA: TGCAGTGCGGCCAGGTTGGGGGGGGCCAACGTCCTGACTTTC. Translating it yields CSAARLGGANVLTF.

Ten or more counts support this clonotype. The rearrangement uses TRBV19 and TRBJ1-2, with no clear D. Germline assignment: CDR1 LNHDA and CDR2 SQIVND (reference sequence). Trimming removed 5 bases from V and 5 bases from J, with 3 bases in between. The CDR3 consists of 10 residues. The CDR3 coding sequence is TGTGCCAGTAGTCGGTATGGCTACACCTTC. It is translated as CASSRYGYTF.

In this sample, this clonotype turned up many times. The chain is built from TRBV7-2 and TRBJ2-3; 7 bases line up with TRBD1. The V gene's germline CDR1 is SGHTA and CDR2 FQGNSA. V shed 3 bases and J 4 bases; nucleotides not matched to a gene: 10. The CDR3 length is 16 residues. Written as DNA, the CDR3 is TGTGCCAGCAGCTTGGTTGTGTCAGGGGGTGCAGATACGCAGTATTTT. This encodes CASSLVVSGGADTQYF.

This clonotype was detected many times. V gene TRBV29-1 combines with J gene TRBJ2-3; D is undetermined. The CDR3 length is 12 residues. The V gene's germline CDR1 is SQVTM and CDR2 ANQGSEA. V lost 6 bases and J lost 2, with 9 bases in between. This CDR3 reads CSVSQNTDTQYF. CDR3 in DNA: TGCAGCGTCTCACAGAACACAGATACGCAGTATTTT.

There are many counts of this clonotype. J is TRBJ2-5 and V is TRBV29-1; 10 nucleotides match TRBD2. V shed 8 bases and J 3 bases; nucleotides not matched to a gene: 3. The CDR3 length is 12 residues. The germline V gene has CDR1 SQVTM and CDR2 ANQGSEA. CDR3 loop: CSSGLAEETQYF. The CDR3 region has the DNA TGCAGCTCTGGACTAGCGGAAGAGACCCAGTACTTC.

This clonotype was seen repeatedly, ten times or more. CDR3 DNA sequence: TGCAGTGCTAGAGACTCAATGACGCGGGGAGCTTTCTTT. Its protein is CSARDSMTRGAFF. The chain is built from TRBV20-1 and TRBJ1-1, with unresolved D. Germline assignment: CDR1 DFQATT and CDR2 SNEGSKA (reference sequence). Trimming took off 0 bases at V and 10 bases at J, with 15 bases between the two ends. The CDR3 is made up of 13 amino acids.

The rearrangement joins TRBV20-1 to TRBJ2-3; D is perhaps TRBD2 (6 bases). This CDR3 is built from 15 residues. Trimming removed 6 bases from V and 4 bases from J, with 20 bases in between. Germline CDR1 reads DFQATT; CDR2 reads SNEGSKA (reference sequence). Here the CDR3 reads CSATLGGSSADTQYF. DNA for the CDR3: TGCAGTGCCACGCTCGGGGGTTCTAGCGCAGATACGCAGTATTTT.

This clonotype was observed a few times. This chain joins TRBV6-2 or TRBV6-3 and TRBJ2-3; 8 nucleotides match TRBD1. The germline CDR1 and CDR2 sequences are MNHEY and SVGEGT. This CDR3 comprises 15 residues. The V segment lost 4 bases and the J segment 4 bases; nucleotides outside the gene matches: 7. The CDR3 sequence: CASSSFRGLSDTQYF. In DNA, the CDR3 is TGTGCCAGCAGTTCATTCAGGGGGCTATCAGATACGCAGTATTTT.

This chain links TRBV5-4 with TRBJ2-3; D is undetermined. Germline lookup yields CDR1 SGHNT and CDR2 YYREEE (reference sequence). The CDR3 loop spans 13 amino acids. V gave up 4 bases and J gave up 1 base, with 7 bases separating them. This CDR3 reads CASSLRGTDTQYF. DNA of the CDR3: TGTGCCAGCAGCCTACGCGGCACAGATACGCAGTATTTT.

This clonotype was counted ten times or more. This chain links TRBV27 with TRBJ1-1; D remains unclear. CDR1 and CDR2 from the germline V gene are MNHEY and SMNVEV (reference sequence). The CDR3 consists of 15 residues. V dropped 3 bases and J dropped 0 bases, with 11 bases sitting between them. This CDR3 reads CASSFSNGLNTEAFF. The CDR3 DNA reads as TGTGCCAGCAGTTTTTCGAACGGCTTGAACACTGAAGCTTTCTTT.

This clonotype has a handful of counts. The chain uses TRBV6-1 and TRBJ1-1; no reliable D call. V lost 6 bases to trimming and J lost 5 bases, with 13 bases between them. Germline-derived CDR1 and CDR2 are MNHNS and SASEGT. The CDR3 sequence is 13 residues long. Here the CDR3 DNA reads TGTGCCAGCAGCATGGGGAAACGGACTGAAGCTTTCTTT. Translation: CASSMGKRTEAFF.

This clonotype was recorded many times. This chain links TRBV7-2 with TRBJ2-5; 8 bases map to TRBD2. The CDR3 runs to 15 residues. Germline V gene lookup returns CDR1 SGHTA and CDR2 FQGNSA. Losses at the gene ends were 1 base for V and 0 bases for J; bases not matched to a gene: 1. CDR3 sequence: CASSLVAGYQETQYF. The CDR3 DNA reads TGTGCCAGCAGCTTAGTAGCGGGGTACCAAGAGACCCAGTACTTC.

This clonotype was found a few times. This chain joins TRBV13 and TRBJ2-6; D call uncertain. Germline CDR1 reads PRHDT; CDR2 reads FYEKMQ (reference sequence). V lost 2 bases to trimming and J lost 4 bases, with 9 bases between them. This CDR3 is 15 amino acids long. This chain's CDR3 is CASSLRDIGANVLTF. The DNA of the CDR3 is TGTGCCAGCAGCTTAAGGGATATAGGGGCCAACGTCCTGACTTTC.

The J gene is TRBJ1-1, the V gene TRBV28; unclear D gene. Germline CDR1 reads MDHEN; CDR2 reads SYDVKM. With 3 bases removed from V and 8 bases from J, the gap between germline ends came to 13 bases. The CDR3 sequence is 13 residues long. The chain's CDR3 is CASSFPATGEAFF. CDR3 coding DNA: TGTGCCAGCAGTTTCCCCGCGACGGGAGAAGCTTTCTTT.

This chain links TRBV20-1 with TRBJ2-7; D not certain. The V end was cut by 3 bases, the J end by 3 bases, with 12 bases between. Germline V lookup: CDR1 DFQATT, CDR2 SNEGSKA (reference sequence). The CDR3 spans 13 residues. This chain's CDR3 is CSARVVIGYEQYF. The CDR3 DNA is TGCAGTGCTAGGGTGGTGATTGGCTACGAGCAGTACTTC.

Many counts were recorded for this clonotype. The gene calls are TRBV7-2 and TRBJ1-1; D possibly corresponds to TRBD1 (5 bases). In germline, CDR1 is SGHTA, CDR2 FQGNSA. This CDR3 contains 14 residues. With 5 bases removed from V and 3 bases from J, the gap between germline ends came to 13 bases. DNA for the CDR3: TGTGCCAGCAGCCGTAGTTGGGGGGACACTGAAGCTTTCTTT. Protein: CASSRSWGDTEAFF.

There are a few counts of this clonotype. The chain recombines TRBV19 with TRBJ2-1, with D perhaps TRBD1 (5 bases). Trimming cost V 4 bases and J 14 bases, with 24 bases left between them. Per germline, CDR1 LNHDA and CDR2 SQIVND (reference sequence). This CDR3 is built from 15 residues. The CDR3 loop reads CASSTPSGSTSREFF. The DNA of the CDR3 is TGTGCCAGTAGTACCCCCTCCGGGTCTACCTCCAGGGAGTTCTTC.

The chain carries TRBV20-1 and TRBJ1-6; D is unresolved. This CDR3 comprises 12 residues. The germline V and J ends were trimmed by 0 bases and 7 bases, with 4 bases remaining between them. Germline lookup yields CDR1 DFQATT and CDR2 SNEGSKA (reference sequence). The CDR3 DNA sequence: TGCAGTGCTAGAGAAGGGAATTCACCCCTCCACTTT. This sequence encodes CSAREGNSPLHF.

In this sample, this clonotype turned up many times. This rearrangement joins TRBV12-3 or TRBV12-4 to TRBJ2-1; 10 bases are shared with TRBD2. J gave up 4 bases and V 2 bases, and 2 bases lay outside the gene matches. This CDR3 comprises 15 residues. The CDR3 protein is CASSLTSGTYNEQFF. CDR3 coding DNA: TGTGCCAGCAGTTTAACTAGCGGGACTTACAATGAGCAGTTCTTC.

This rearrangement joins TRBV20-1 to TRBJ1-5; 10 positions agree with TRBD1. V dropped 4 bases and J dropped 6; count of bases not matched to a gene: 6. The CDR3 runs to 14 residues. Germline V CDR1 and CDR2: DFQATT, SNEGSKA (reference sequence). CDR3 nucleotide sequence: TGCAGTGCTACGACAGGGGGCCAATCTCAGCCCCAGCATTTT. The encoded protein is CSATTGGQSQPQHF.